One and the same sample provided the 22 T cell receptor beta chains below, sequenced in a study of blood T cell repertoires in COVID-19. Sequenced by immunoSEQ multiplex PCR; TCRdb stores in-frame clones only, minus some. The data show 65,000 or so clones, 78% seen once. Sequenced: peripheral blood. These receptors all come from a human donor in a cohort sampled during active COVID-19.

The J gene is TRBJ2-3, the V gene TRBV9; TRBD2 is a possible D gene (7 bases). Germline V gene data show CDR1 as SGDLS and CDR2 as YYNGEE. The V and J ends lost 3 bases and 0 bases respectively, with 11 bases between them. This CDR3 is 15 amino acids long. CDR3: CASSGGGLSTDTQYF. CDR3 nucleotides: TGTGCCAGCAGCGGGGGGGGCCTAAGCACAGATACGCAGTATTTT.

This clone was observed a handful of times. The chain couples TRBV5-4 to TRBJ2-7, with TRBD1 identical over 7 bases. The CDR3 is made up of 13 amino acids. Germline V gene data show CDR1 as SGHNT and CDR2 as YYREEE (reference sequence). The junction had 0 bases not matched to a gene; V was cut back by 3 bases and J by 0 bases. The CDR3 region is CASSSGGSYEQYF. CDR3 in DNA: TGTGCCAGCAGCTCAGGGGGCTCCTACGAGCAGTACTTC.

The CDR3 sequence is CASLSVEGIRTEAFF. The CDR3 DNA follows: TGTGCCAGCCTCTCTGTAGAGGGAATTCGCACTGAAGCTTTCTTT. The chain recombines TRBV6-4 with TRBJ1-1, with D uncertain. The CDR3 has 15 amino acids. Trimming took 8 bases from V and 4 from J, leaving 20 bases between them. The germline CDR1 and CDR2 sequences are MRHNA and SNTAGT.

The chain combines TRBV6-5 with TRBJ2-5; 10 bases match TRBD2. Germline-derived CDR1 and CDR2 are MNHEY and SVGAGI. CDR3 length: 13 residues. V gave up 6 bases and J gave up 5 bases; unmatched junction bases: 3. The DNA for the CDR3 is TGTGCCAGCAGAGCGGGAGGGCCGGAGACCCAGTACTTC. Translating gives CASRAGGPETQYF.

This chain connects TRBV11-3 to TRBJ2-3, with D perhaps matching TRBD2 (5 bases). V was cut by 0 bases and J by 6 bases, with 7 bases left in between. The length of the CDR3 is 13 residues. CDR1 is SGHNT, CDR2 YENEEA, per germline. The CDR3 sequence: CASSLDLADTQYF. CDR3 DNA sequence: TGTGCCAGCAGCTTAGATTTAGCGGATACGCAGTATTTT.

The genes are TRBV28 and TRBJ1-6; D remains ambiguous. The CDR3 contains 12 residues. The germline CDR1 and CDR2 sequences are MDHEN and SYDVKM. Deletions cut 6 bases from V and 6 bases from J, with 6 bases between. The CDR3: CASRSGNSPLHF. In nucleotides, the CDR3 is TGTGCCAGCAGGTCGGGTAATTCACCCCTCCACTTT.

J is TRBJ1-2 and V is TRBV25-1, with 11 bases that match TRBD1. This CDR3 is built from 13 residues. Per the germline V gene, CDR1 is MGHDK and CDR2 is SYGVNS. V shed 2 bases, J shed 8 bases, and the junction held 1 base outside the gene matches. CDR3 in amino acids: CASSEGTGGGYTF. The DNA for the CDR3 is TGTGCCAGCAGTGAAGGGACAGGGGGGGGCTACACCTTC.

The chain joins TRBV28 to TRBJ2-2; weak D call: TRBD1 (6 bases). CDR3 length: 14 amino acids. Germline V gives CDR1 MDHEN, CDR2 SYDVKM. V lost 6 bases and J 3 bases, leaving 11 bases between the germline ends. CDR3 coding DNA: TGTGCCAGCAGAACACAGGGCTACACCGGGGAGCTGTTTTTT. This gives the protein CASRTQGYTGELFF. The whole variable domain, filled in from reference TRBV28 and TRBJ2-2, reads DVKVTQSSRYLVKRTGEKVFLECVQDMDHENMFWYRQDPGLGLRLIYFSYDVKMKEKGDIPEGYSVSREKKERFSLILESASTNQTSMYLCASRTQGYTGELFFGEGSRLTVL.

The J gene is TRBJ2-7, the V gene TRBV19, with 8 bases aligning to TRBD2. Germline CDR1 reads LNHDA; CDR2 reads SQIVND (reference sequence). Trimming removed 4 bases from V and 2 bases from J; junction bases left unmatched: 4. This CDR3 region has 14 residues. In DNA, the CDR3 is TGTGCCAGTAGTACTGCGGGAGGCACCTACGAGCAGTACTTC. Its protein product is CASSTAGGTYEQYF.

In this sample, this clone turned up a few times. The rearrangement links TRBV4-1 to TRBJ1-3, with 8 bases identical to TRBD1. The CDR3 spans 16 residues. The trim removed 2 bases at V and 6 bases at J, leaving 9 bases unmatched. The germline V gene encodes CDR1 MGHRA and CDR2 YSYEKL. The DNA for the CDR3 is TGCGCCAGCAGCCAACCGAGGACAGGGCTAAAAAACACCATATATTTT. Amino acids: CASSQPRTGLKNTIYF.

This rearrangement joins TRBV6-2 or TRBV6-3 to TRBJ2-3; tentatively, D is TRBD1 (5 bases). The CDR3 spans 19 residues. V was trimmed by 0 bases and J by 7 bases, leaving 26 bases between them. Germline V lookup: CDR1 MNHEY, CDR2 SVGEGT. The CDR3 nucleotides read TGTGCCAGCAGTTACTCGATGATGGGCCCCAAGCCGGACACCAATACGCAGTATTTT. Amino acids: CASSYSMMGPKPDTNTQYF.

The chain carries TRBV5-1 and TRBJ2-1; possible D gene TRBD2, 5 bases. The V gene's germline CDR1 is SGHRS and CDR2 YFSETQ. Trimming left V 0 bases short and J 8 bases short, with 15 bases between. The CDR3 contains 15 residues. The CDR3 reads CASSLVSSSFDEQFF. CDR3 in DNA: TGCGCCAGCAGCTTGGTTAGTTCTAGCTTCGATGAGCAGTTCTTC.

The chain carries TRBV30 and TRBJ1-2; D gene uncertain. Germline-derived CDR1 and CDR2 are GTSNPN and SVGIG (reference sequence). Trimming cost V 0 bases and J 0 bases, with 11 bases left between them. This CDR3 comprises 15 residues. The CDR3 DNA is TGTGCCTGGAGTGTACTACGGGTCGCTAACTATGGCTACACCTTC. Its translation is CAWSVLRVANYGYTF.

The V gene is TRBV11-3, the J gene TRBJ2-5; 9 bases are a match to TRBD1. In germline, CDR1 is SGHNT, CDR2 YENEEA. Trimming cost V 5 bases and J 4 bases; bases outside gene matches: 8. The CDR3 spans 15 residues. DNA for the CDR3: TGTGCCAGCAGCCTAGGGACAGGGAACTCAGAGACCCAGTACTTC. Its translation is CASSLGTGNSETQYF.

The rearrangement joins TRBV9 to TRBJ2-2; 7 nucleotides match TRBD2. This CDR3 is 15 amino acids long. The junction had 6 bases not matched to a gene; V was cut back by 3 bases and J by 4 bases. Germline V CDR1 and CDR2: SGDLS, YYNGEE. The CDR3: CASSETSWFTGELFF. The CDR3, as DNA: TGTGCCAGCAGCGAGACTAGCTGGTTCACCGGGGAGCTGTTTTTT.

The chain joins TRBV7-2 to TRBJ2-1; D possibly corresponds to TRBD1 (6 bases). The CDR3 sequence is 13 residues long. Trimming removed 7 bases from V and 9 bases from J, with 16 bases in between. Germline CDR1 SGHTA, CDR2 FQGNSA. CDR3 amino acids: CASTVGQIAEQFF. The CDR3 DNA sequence: TGTGCCAGCACCGTTGGACAGATCGCTGAGCAGTTCTTC.

This sequence joins TRBV4-1 and TRBJ2-5; TRBD2 agrees at 7 bases. Germline values: CDR1 MGHRA, CDR2 YSYEKL. The CDR3 spans 13 residues. J gave up 5 bases and V 4 bases, and 4 bases lay outside the gene matches. CDR3 nucleotides: TGCGCCAGCAGCCTTTCTAGCGGTGAGACCCAGTACTTC. Encoded protein: CASSLSSGETQYF.

The chain combines TRBV4-1 with TRBJ2-1; 8 bases align to TRBD2. With V trimmed by 4 bases and J by 6 bases, 14 bases remained unmatched. The germline V gene encodes CDR1 MGHRA and CDR2 YSYEKL. CDR3 length: 17 residues. The CDR3 DNA reads as TGCGCCAGCAGCCCGGTCCTAGCGGGCGGCCCTATCAATGAGCAGTTCTTC. The encoded protein is CASSPVLAGGPINEQFF.

The J gene is TRBJ1-4, the V gene TRBV3-1 (or the pseudogene TRBV3-2); 8 positions match TRBD1. The J segment lost 7 bases and the V segment lost 4 bases, leaving 8 bases of the junction unmatched. The germline V gene encodes CDR1 LGHDT and CDR2 YNNKEL (reference sequence). This CDR3 region has 15 residues. The CDR3 sequence is CASSRTGGSGEKLFF. As DNA, the CDR3 is TGTGCCAGCAGCCGTACAGGGGGTTCCGGTGAAAAACTGTTTTTT.

The chain carries TRBV7-2 and TRBJ2-1, with no clear D. Germline V gene lookup returns CDR1 SGHTA and CDR2 FQGNSA. With 8 bases removed from V and 0 bases from J, the gap between germline ends came to 2 bases. This CDR3 is built from 11 residues. CDR3 coding DNA: TGTGCCAGCCGCTCCTACAATGAGCAGTTCTTC. This gives the protein CASRSYNEQFF.

This chain joins TRBV10-2 and TRBJ1-2; D is unclear. The length of the CDR3 is 13 residues. With 3 bases removed from V and 8 bases from J, the gap between germline ends came to 13 bases. CDR1 and CDR2 from the germline V gene are WSHSY and SAAADI. CDR3 nucleotide sequence: TGCGCCAGCAGTGACCCCCTCGGGAGAGGCTACACCTTC. This encodes CASSDPLGRGYTF.

The V call is TRBV10-2, the J call TRBJ2-2, with 7 bases matching TRBD1. Germline V gene lookup returns CDR1 WSHSY and CDR2 SAAADI. This CDR3 comprises 15 residues. The junction had 12 bases not matched to a gene; V was cut back by 6 bases and J by 8 bases. The chain's CDR3 is CASRPGGLTGGELFF. The CDR3 nucleotides are TGCGCCAGCAGACCAGGGGGATTAACTGGGGGGGAGCTGTTTTTT.